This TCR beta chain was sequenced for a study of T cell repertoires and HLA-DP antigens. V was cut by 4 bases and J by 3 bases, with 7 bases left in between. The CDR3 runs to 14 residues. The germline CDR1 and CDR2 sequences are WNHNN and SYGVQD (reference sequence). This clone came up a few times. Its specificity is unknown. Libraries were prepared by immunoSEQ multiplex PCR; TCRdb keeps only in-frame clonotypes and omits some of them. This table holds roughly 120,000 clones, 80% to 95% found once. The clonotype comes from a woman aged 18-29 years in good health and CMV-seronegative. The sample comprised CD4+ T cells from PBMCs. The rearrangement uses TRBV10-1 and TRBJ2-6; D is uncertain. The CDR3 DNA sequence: TGCGCCAGCAGTGTATTCCGTGGGGCCAACGTCCTGACTTTC. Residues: CASSVFRGANVLTF.